The entry below gives a single T cell receptor (beta chain) sequence along with its context. This entry belongs to a study of radiation and T cells in renal cell carcinoma. This table comes from immunoSEQ multiplex PCR, and its TCRdb copy is limited to in-frame clones, with some not included. The table has around 19,000 clones, around 50% seen once. This CDR3 has 13 amino acids. Trimming stripped 3 bases from V and 7 bases from J, with 12 bases between. Germline CDR1 SGHTA, CDR2 FQGNSA. The treatment: 15 Gy SBRT to primary tumor, nephrectomy 4 weeks later. The TCR sequence derives from a man in his fifties with renal cell carcinoma. This rearrangement joins TRBV7-2 to TRBJ2-5; D is unclear. The sample here was tumor tissue, taken from a patient whose treatment included radiotherapy and nephrectomy. CDR3 bases: TGTGCCAGCAGCTTTTTAGGCTCGGGGACCCAGTACTTC. Translation: CASSFLGSGTQYF.